One and the same sample provided the 3 T cell receptor beta chains below, sequenced in a study of blood T cell repertoires in COVID-19. TCRdb keeps only in-frame clones here, not all; method: immunoSEQ multiplex PCR. The sample holds over 150,000 clones, roughly 84% seen once. Sequencing was carried out using peripheral blood. These receptors were taken from a man aged 18-30 years with active or convalescent COVID-19.

This clone appeared once. This chain uses TRBV4-3 with TRBJ1-2; 8 positions agree with TRBD1. V was pared by 0 bases and J by 0 bases, with 9 bases of the junction left unmatched. Germline V CDR1 and CDR2: LGHNA, YSLEER. This CDR3 has 18 residues. CDR3 sequence (DNA): TGCGCCAGCAGCCAAGATCGGGGACAGGACCCATCTAACTATGGCTACACCTTC. It is translated as CASSQDRGQDPSNYGYTF.

This chain links TRBV4-1 with TRBJ2-1; D is perhaps TRBD1 (6 bases). CDR3 length: 15 amino acids. Germline loops: CDR1 MGHRA, CDR2 YSYEKL. V was cut by 3 bases and J by 5 bases, with 14 bases left in between. The CDR3 DNA reads TGCGCCAGCAGCCAGGACAGCCCTATCAACAATGAGCAGTTCTTC. Protein product: CASSQDSPINNEQFF.

In its sample, this clone was seen many times. The V gene is TRBV18, the J gene TRBJ2-3; the D is unclear. V dropped 0 bases and J dropped 3 bases, with 10 bases sitting between them. Germline V lookup: CDR1 KGHSH, CDR2 LQKENI. There are 15 residues in the CDR3. The CDR3 region has the DNA TGTGCCAGCTCACCACCTATCGTTGTGACAGATACGCAGTATTTT. Protein: CASSPPIVVTDTQYF. Using reference TRBV18 and TRBJ2-3 for the parts outside the CDR3, the full variable domain is NAGVMQNPRHLVRRRGQEARLRCSPMKGHSHVYWYRQLPEEGLKFMVYLQKENIIDESGMPKERFSAEFPKEGPSILRIQQVVRGDSAAYFCASSPPIVVTDTQYFGPGTRLTVL.